The source of this T cell receptor beta chain is a study of HIV-infected patients and healthy controls (dated by TCRdb to the mid-2010s). Broadly, across the study: CD4 counts rose modestly but significantly in most of the 16 patients after three months of therapy, yet stayed below normal ranges. Relative to controls, total CDR3 counts per chain did not differ significantly, and patients lacked overall T-cell lymphocytopenia. The study tested whether deep TCR repertoire sequencing of HIV patients' small blood samples could capture immune perturbation and reconstitution. An undetectable viral load was attained by 11 of 16 patients by the second bleed and by all patients after a further year of therapy. CD8 counts did not change consistently during early therapy, while the CD4:CD8 ratio increased slightly. Study-wide findings and limitations: Treated samples reflected only approximately 13 weeks of therapy, arguably too short to observe immune reconstitution given low adult thymic output. Compared with untreated HIV+ repertoires, healthy control repertoires had roughly threefold more distinct CDR3s and a higher Shannon diversity. In the samples, alpha-beta chain pairing was left undetermined. Size-matched repertoire data did not replicate the apparent post-therapy recovery of the Gini index in HIV-infected patients. During therapy, a significant decrease in frequency was seen for HIV-associated CDR3s, whereas no significant change was found for CMV-associated CDR3s, although most of them became more frequent. MAIT cell alpha-chain CDR3s were found at high frequency in healthy controls but were severely depleted in HIV+ repertoires. Sequencing depth was restricted by the use of whole blood, which also prevented the dynamics of distinct T-cell subpopulations from being separated. HIV-infected repertoires showed significantly elevated mean Gini indices relative to controls, which possibly reflects oligoclonality. Compared with controls, HIV-infected patients showed significantly different mean usage of eight alpha and eight beta V genes. HLA typing of donors was not performed in the study. Unequal numbers of distinct sequences between patients and controls complicated comparisons, and size-matching overweighted rare events from HIV-infected data. The observed differences in diversity could not be explained by the slight differences in age and sex profiles between the study cohorts. Both the Jaccard index and the count of highly shared sequences showed that healthy controls shared more CDR3s between individuals than HIV+ patients did. Processing was restricted to sixteen HIV-infected individuals, which the authors judged to be a major constraint on the generalizability of the findings.

Taken from the germline V gene, the CDR1 and CDR2 loops are SGHVS and FNYEAQ. Relative to germline, V is missing 4 bases and J is missing 9 bases, with 6 bases of the junction outside any gene match. Counted from cysteine to phenylalanine, this CDR3 has 15 amino acids. Here the CDR3 DNA is all that survives: 45 bases in frame from base 1. The study collected follow-up blood from HIV-infected patients roughly three months, about 14 weeks, after antiretroviral therapy began. Whole blood was used without cell fractionation, so the repertoire reflected all unsorted peripheral T cells. For RNA extraction, 2 to 2.5 ml of peripheral blood was collected into Tempus tubes. Enrollment excluded patients who had febrile or AIDS-related illness, tumors, hepatitis B or C coinfection, immunomodulatory therapy, recent vaccination or treatment interruptions. Residual genomic DNA was removed with the TURBO-DNase kit and globin mRNA was depleted with GLOBINclear.

Using SuperScript III with primers targeting the alpha and beta constant regions, 500 ng of RNA was reverse transcribed. Alpha and beta chain libraries were generated separately via chain-specific third strand synthesis with multiplexing indices. To avoid primer bias, the protocol used one single primer pair to amplify every rearrangement within a chain, and the protocol also attached molecular barcodes to each cDNA molecule. The SP2 sequencing primer site and a random hexamer were carried on a 5' RACE adapter, to which purified cDNA was joined by T4 RNA Ligase 1. With slow temperature ramps used to favor optimal annealing, second strand synthesis was primed from the SP2 site with Phusion polymerase. Joined together, two random hexamer sequences that had both been added before amplification formed the 12-nucleotide barcode of each molecule. A brief initial PCR introduced P5 and P7 adapter elements together with a second index, and an approximately 25-cycle amplification PCR using P5s and P7 primers was subsequently performed. A total of 25 to 30 PCR cycles were applied to the libraries, which were quantified on a Qubit, sized on a Bioanalyzer, and diluted to 4 nM. Sequencing of the normalized libraries was done on an Illumina MiSeq using 2 x 250 paired-end kits. Reverse transcription reactions were cleaned up on MinElute columns and eluted into around 10 ul Tris-Cl. A 1:1 ratio of AMPure XP beads was used to clean the adapter ligations after they had run for around 20 hours at 16 degrees C. On the study's bioinformatics: Demultiplexed FASTQ files were processed with a modified Decombinator that output V, J, insert and barcode information. Sequences that shared a barcode but differed from the dominant sequence were discarded as errors, and original cDNA molecules were estimated by counting barcodes clustered at Levenshtein distance 3. For downstream analyses, the R packages ineq, vegan, igraph and RCytoscape were used, along with IMGT nomenclature and CDR3 definitions. V gene usage was computed over distinct sequences, each TCR counted once to avoid skew from clonal expansion. Whenever two unique CDR3 amino acid sequences within a donor differed by a single Levenshtein edit, similarity networks linked them. In the repertoires, a search was made for a compiled set of published HIV-specific CDR3s (about 97 alpha, 650 to 750 beta) and CMV-specific CDR3s (under 14 alpha, a few hundred beta). It was shown by random subsampling to size-matched repertoires that the decreased diversity of patients was not caused by their lower sequence numbers. TCRdb reprocessing: public reads trimmed at Q25 with fastp, clones called with MiXCR, in-frame beta chains kept. Rows are unified per CDR3 protein, each entry keeping the most common DNA and genes. The V and J calls shown here were made by TCRdb, not taken from the authors' results. Present in this sample are some 6,600 distinct CDR3 sequences, 7% to 10% of which were seen just once. About 19% of the sample lies in the top ten.

This clonotype is medium-sized (0.01 to 0.1%) in terms of sample share. What antigen it recognizes has not been identified. Base qualities are not recorded, but no much larger clone differs from it by a single base. Recombination connected TRBV7-6 to TRBJ1-6, with 10 bases in between that match TRBD1. This TCR was recovered from an adult with HIV infection. The input for sequencing was blood, taken during antiretroviral therapy. The CDR3 protein is CASSYGTGEGSPLHF. The sequence in DNA is TGTGCCAGCAGCTACGGGACAGGGGAGGGTTCACCCCTCCACTTT.